The TCR beta chain under discussion was sequenced for a study of type 1 regulatory T cells. As for the study in general: This in vitro CD4 product, T-allo10, is enriched for Tr1 cells and alloantigen-specific. Study-level findings and limits: Compared with non-Tr1 cells, Tr1 cells showed a narrower TCR repertoire.

About this clonotype: What it recognizes is unknown.

TCRdb reprocessed the reads with MiXCR, giving one entry per CDR3 protein. The sample consists of about 60,000 distinct CDR3 sequences, roughly 60% of them appearing once. This receptor was identified in a human donor in good health. The sample taken for sequencing was cultured non-Tr1 T cells, either the whole culture or a sorted T cell fraction (not recorded which).

The CDR3 nucleotides read TGTGCCGGGGAGACAGGCTCTGGGGCCAACGTCCTGACTTTC. It is translated as CAGETGSGANVLTF. This chain links TRBV7-8 with TRBJ2-6; weak D call: TRBD1 (6 bases). Trimming took off 11 bases at V and 0 bases at J, with 11 bases between the two ends. CDR1 is SGHVS and CDR2 is FQNEAQ in the germline V gene. CDR3 length: 14 residues.